This T cell receptor beta chain is from a study of blood T cell repertoires in COVID-19. Here immunoSEQ multiplex PCR was the method, and the copy in TCRdb shows in-frame clones only, minus some. The profile shows over 250,000 clones, around 89% of them singletons. Germline CDR1 MNHEY, CDR2 SMNVEV (reference sequence). This CDR3 comprises 16 residues. The V and J ends lost 0 bases and 4 bases respectively, with 14 bases between them. Sequenced sample: PBMCs or T cells enriched from blood (not recorded which). This rearrangement joins TRBV27 to TRBJ2-3; the D gene is possibly TRBD1 (6 bases). The receptor was isolated from a man aged 40-49 years who had recovered from COVID-19. The CDR3: CASSLSWGQRADTQYF. In DNA form, the CDR3 reads TGTGCCAGCAGTTTATCGTGGGGACAAAGGGCAGATACGCAGTATTTT.